The TCR beta chain under discussion was sequenced for a study of T cells expressing NK-cell markers. On the study more broadly: Sequencing of TCR beta repertoires drew on sorted CD3+CD56+NKG2C+, CD3+CD56+NKG2C- and CD3+CD56-NKG2C+ T cells.

The CDR3 is 13 amino acids. From germline, CDR1 is SGHRS and CDR2 YFSETQ. TCR beta cDNA was made by 5'RACE template switching with UMIs. TCRdb reanalyzed the 5' RACE reads, giving one entry per CDR3 protein sequence and no DNA. This sample contains approximately 170,000 distinct CDR3 sequences. This receptor was taken from a man aged 18 to 70 in good health. The material sequenced was blood T cells: a sorted CD56 or NKG2C T cell subset, CD4+ or CD8+ T cells, or bulk PBMC T cells (not recorded which). V is TRBV5-1 and J is TRBJ2-7; TCRdb's D gene call, TRBD1, goes unchecked for lack of DNA. The chain's CDR3 is CASSLYNDREQYF.